This TCR beta chain derives from a study of read filtering for tumor transcriptome and immune sequencing. At the level of the study: Per sample, TCR-region reads ranged about 4 to 11 million by IR-seq, about 75 to 1,300 by RNA-seq.

At the time of active disease, bone marrow was collected from every patient. This clonotype was detected ten times or more. Its antigen is still unknown. Notes on the study in general: Sorted CD138-negative bone marrow cells were not purified T cells.

The library was built from about 370 ng RNA with molecular barcoded adaptors for alpha/delta and beta/gamma chains. TCRdb called the reads again in MiXCR, with one record for every CDR3 protein. The profile covers around 140,000 distinct CDR3 sequences, with around 13% appearing a single time and around 8.2% taken by the ten largest. Germline V gene data show CDR1 as LNHNV and CDR2 as YYDKDF (reference sequence). V was pared by 2 bases and J by 6 bases, with 16 bases between. The CDR3 extends over 15 amino acids. The source of this sequence is a donor aged 40 or older with multiple myeloma. Input material: a population of CD138-negative cells sorted from bone marrow. The chain has TRBV15 and TRBJ1-2; D not certain. In DNA form, the CDR3 reads TGTGCCACCAGCAGACATCCCCAGGTTAAAGATGGCTACACCTTC. This sequence encodes CATSRHPQVKDGYTF. Supplemented by reference TRBV15 and TRBJ1-2, the full variable domain reads DAMVIQNPRYQVTQFGKPVTLSCSQTLNHNVMYWYQQKSSQAPKLLFHYYDKDFNNEADTPDNFQSRRPNTSFCFLDIRSPGLGDTAMYLCATSRHPQVKDGYTFGSGTRLTVV.